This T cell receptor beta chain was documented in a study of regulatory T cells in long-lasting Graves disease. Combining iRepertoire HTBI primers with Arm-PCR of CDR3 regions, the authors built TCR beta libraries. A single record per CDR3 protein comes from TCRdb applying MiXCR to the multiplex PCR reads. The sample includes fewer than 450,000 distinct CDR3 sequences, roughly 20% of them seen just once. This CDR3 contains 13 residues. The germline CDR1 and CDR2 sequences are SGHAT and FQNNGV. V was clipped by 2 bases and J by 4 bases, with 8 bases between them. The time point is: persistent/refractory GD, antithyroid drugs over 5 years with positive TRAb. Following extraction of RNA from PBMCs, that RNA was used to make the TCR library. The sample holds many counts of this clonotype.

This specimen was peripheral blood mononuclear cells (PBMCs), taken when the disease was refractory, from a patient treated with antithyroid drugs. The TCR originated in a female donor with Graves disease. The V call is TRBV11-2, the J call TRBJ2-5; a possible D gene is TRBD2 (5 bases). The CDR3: CASSLWRAETQYF. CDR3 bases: TGTGCCAGCAGCTTATGGCGGGCAGAGACCCAGTACTTC.